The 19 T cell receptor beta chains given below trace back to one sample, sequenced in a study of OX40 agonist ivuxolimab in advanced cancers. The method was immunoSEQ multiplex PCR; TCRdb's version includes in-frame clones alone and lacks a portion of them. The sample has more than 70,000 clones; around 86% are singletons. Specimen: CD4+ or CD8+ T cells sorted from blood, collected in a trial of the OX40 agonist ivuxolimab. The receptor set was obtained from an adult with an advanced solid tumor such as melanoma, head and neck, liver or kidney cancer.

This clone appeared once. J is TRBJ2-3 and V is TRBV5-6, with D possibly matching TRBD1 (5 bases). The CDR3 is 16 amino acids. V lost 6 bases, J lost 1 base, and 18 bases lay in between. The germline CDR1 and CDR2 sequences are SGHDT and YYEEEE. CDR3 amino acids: CASTQKGRVGTDTQYF. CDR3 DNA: TGTGCCAGCACCCAAAAGGGCAGGGTTGGCACAGATACGCAGTATTTT.

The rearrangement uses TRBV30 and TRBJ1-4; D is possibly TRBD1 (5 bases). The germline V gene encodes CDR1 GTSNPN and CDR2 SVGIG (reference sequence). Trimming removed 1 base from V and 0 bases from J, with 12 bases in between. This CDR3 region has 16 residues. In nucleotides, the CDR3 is TGTGCCTGGAGTGACCCAGGGAGTCCAACTAATGAAAAACTGTTTTTT. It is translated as CAWSDPGSPTNEKLFF.

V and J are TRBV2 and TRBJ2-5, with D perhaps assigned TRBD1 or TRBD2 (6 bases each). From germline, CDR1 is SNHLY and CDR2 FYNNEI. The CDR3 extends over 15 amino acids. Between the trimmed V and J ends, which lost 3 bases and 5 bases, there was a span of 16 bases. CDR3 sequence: CASSEGRGRVETQYF. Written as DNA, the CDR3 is TGTGCCAGCAGTGAGGGCCGGGGGCGCGTGGAGACCCAGTACTTC.

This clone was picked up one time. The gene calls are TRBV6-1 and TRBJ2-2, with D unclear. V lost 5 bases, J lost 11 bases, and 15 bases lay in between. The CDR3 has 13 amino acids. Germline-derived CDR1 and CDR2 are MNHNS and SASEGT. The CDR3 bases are TGTGCCAGCAGTCGTAGCCAAAGAGGCGAGCTGTTTTTT. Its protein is CASSRSQRGELFF.

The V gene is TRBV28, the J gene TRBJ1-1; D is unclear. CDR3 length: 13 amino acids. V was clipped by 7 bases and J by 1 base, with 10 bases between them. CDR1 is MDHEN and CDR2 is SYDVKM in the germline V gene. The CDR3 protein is CASITPGNTEAFF. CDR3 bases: TGTGCCAGCATCACACCCGGGAACACTGAAGCTTTCTTT.

The CDR3 spells CASSDAGYGYTF. The CDR3, as DNA: TGTGCCAGCAGTGACGCGGGCTATGGCTACACCTTC. The V gene is TRBV6-4, the J gene TRBJ1-2; the D is unclear. The CDR3 length is 12 residues. The V and J ends lost 2 bases and 4 bases respectively, with 5 bases between them. Germline V gene sequence: CDR1 MRHNA, CDR2 SNTAGT.

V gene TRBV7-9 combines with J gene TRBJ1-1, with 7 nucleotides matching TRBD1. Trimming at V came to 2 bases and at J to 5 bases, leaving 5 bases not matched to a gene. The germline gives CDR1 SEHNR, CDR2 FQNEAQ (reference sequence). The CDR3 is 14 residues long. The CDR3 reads CASSLNRGGTEAFF. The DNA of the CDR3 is TGTGCCAGCAGCTTAAACAGGGGAGGGACTGAAGCTTTCTTT.

The chain's CDR3 is CASSPGSLYTGELFF. CDR3 bases: TGTGCCAGCAGTCCCGGGTCTTTATACACCGGGGAGCTGTTTTTT. V and J are TRBV6-1 and TRBJ2-2; D remains ambiguous. Trimming removed 5 bases at V and 3 bases at J, with 13 bases between. The CDR3 has 15 amino acids. Germline V CDR1 and CDR2: MNHNS, SASEGT.

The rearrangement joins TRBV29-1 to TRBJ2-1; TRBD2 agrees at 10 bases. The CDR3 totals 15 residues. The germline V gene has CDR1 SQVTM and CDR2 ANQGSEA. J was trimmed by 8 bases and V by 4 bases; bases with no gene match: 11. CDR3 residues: CSVVASGGAIDEQFF. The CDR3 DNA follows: TGCAGCGTTGTGGCAAGCGGGGGGGCCATCGATGAGCAGTTCTTC.

The CDR3 coding sequence is TGTGCCAGCAGTGACCCCGGCCTAGGGGGGGAGACCCAGTACTTC. Protein sequence: CASSDPGLGGETQYF. The chain has TRBV25-1 and TRBJ2-5, with D perhaps given as TRBD1 or TRBD2 (6 bases each). V shed 3 bases and J shed 5 bases, with 16 bases lying between them. The germline gives CDR1 MGHDK, CDR2 SYGVNS. This CDR3 spans 15 amino acids.

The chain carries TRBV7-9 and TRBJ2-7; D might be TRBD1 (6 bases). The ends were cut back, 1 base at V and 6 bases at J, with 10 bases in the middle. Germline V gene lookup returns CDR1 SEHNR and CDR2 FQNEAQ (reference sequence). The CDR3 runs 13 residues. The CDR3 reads CASSLGQAIEQYF. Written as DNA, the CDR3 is TGTGCCAGCAGCTTAGGACAGGCCATCGAGCAGTACTTC.

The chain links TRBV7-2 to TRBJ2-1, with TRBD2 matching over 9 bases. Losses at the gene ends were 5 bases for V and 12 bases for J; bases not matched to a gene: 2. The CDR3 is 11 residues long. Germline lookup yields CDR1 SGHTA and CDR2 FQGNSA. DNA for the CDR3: TGTGCCAGCAGCCATAGCGGGGGGCAGTTCTTC. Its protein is CASSHSGGQFF.

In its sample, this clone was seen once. CDR3 protein: CASRRAGQITDTQYF. The CDR3, as DNA: TGCGCCAGCAGACGCGCGGGACAGATAACAGATACGCAGTATTTT. The chain links TRBV5-1 to TRBJ2-3; a possible D gene is TRBD1 (7 bases). V lost 5 bases and J 3 bases, leaving 16 bases between the germline ends. CDR3 length equals 15 residues. Germline CDR1 is SGHRS and CDR2 is YFSETQ.

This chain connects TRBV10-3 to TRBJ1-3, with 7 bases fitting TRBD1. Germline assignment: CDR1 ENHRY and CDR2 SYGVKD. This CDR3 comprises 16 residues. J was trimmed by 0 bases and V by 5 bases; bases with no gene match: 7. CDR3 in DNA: TGTGCCATCAGTAGGGACAGCGTTCGCTCTGGAAACACCATATATTTT. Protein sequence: CAISRDSVRSGNTIYF.

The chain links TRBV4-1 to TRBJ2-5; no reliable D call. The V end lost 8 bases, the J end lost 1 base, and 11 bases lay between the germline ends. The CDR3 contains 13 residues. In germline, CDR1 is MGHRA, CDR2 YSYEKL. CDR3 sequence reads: CASGALVQETQYF. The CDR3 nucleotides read TGCGCCAGCGGCGCACTCGTCCAAGAGACCCAGTACTTC.

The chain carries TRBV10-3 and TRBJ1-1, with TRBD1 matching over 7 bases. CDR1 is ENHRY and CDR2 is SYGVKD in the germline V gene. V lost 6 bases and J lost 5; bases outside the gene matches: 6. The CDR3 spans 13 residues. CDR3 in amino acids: CAISLTGVTEAFF. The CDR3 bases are TGTGCCATCAGCCTTACAGGGGTAACTGAAGCTTTCTTT.

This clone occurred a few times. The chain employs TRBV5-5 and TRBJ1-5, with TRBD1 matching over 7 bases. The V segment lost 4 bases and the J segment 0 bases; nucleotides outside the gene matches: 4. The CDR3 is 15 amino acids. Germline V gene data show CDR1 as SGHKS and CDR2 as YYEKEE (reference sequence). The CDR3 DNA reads TGTGCCAGCAGCGAGGGACAGAATAGCAATCAGCCCCAGCATTTT. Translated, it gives CASSEGQNSNQPQHF. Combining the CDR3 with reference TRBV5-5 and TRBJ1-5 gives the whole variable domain DAGVTQSPTHLIKTRGQQVTLRCSPISGHKSVSWYQQVLGQGPQFIFQYYEKEERGRGNFPDRFSARQFPNYSSELNVNALLLGDSALYLCASSEGQNSNQPQHFGDGTRLSIL.

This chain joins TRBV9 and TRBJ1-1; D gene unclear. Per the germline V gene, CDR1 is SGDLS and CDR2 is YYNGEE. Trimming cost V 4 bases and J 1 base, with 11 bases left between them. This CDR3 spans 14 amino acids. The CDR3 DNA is TGTGCCAGCAGCCTCCATGCGGAGAACACTGAAGCTTTCTTT. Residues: CASSLHAENTEAFF.

The DNA of the CDR3 is TGCGCCAGCAGCCATCAAAGATCAGGGAATTTGCACGAGCAGTACTTC. It is translated as CASSHQRSGNLHEQYF. The chain carries TRBV4-1 and TRBJ2-7, with a tentative D call TRBD1 (5 bases). This CDR3 has 16 residues. V lost 3 bases to trimming and J lost 5 bases, with 20 bases between them. Per germline, CDR1 MGHRA and CDR2 YSYEKL.